The sequence of this T cell receptor (beta chain) was determined in a study of Ad26.COV2.S vaccination and SARS-CoV-2 variants (dated by TCRdb to the early 2020s). With regard to the full study: Donors in the vaccine arm were drawn from COV1001, a multicentre, randomized, double-blind, placebo-controlled phase I-IIa trial testing Ad26.COV2.S in healthy adults. Dosing of Ad26.COV2.S was intramuscular, at either 5x10^10 or 1x10^11 viral particles, delivered as one shot or as two shots spaced 56 days apart. The specificity and breadth of SARS-CoV-2-reactive T cell receptors after Ad26.COV2.S vaccination were assessed by TCRbeta repertoire sequencing. The TCR-sequenced set comprised approximately 30 samples: some 20 Ad26.COV2.S vaccine recipients, 5 placebo recipients and 8 SARS-CoV-2 convalescent individuals. Trial participants were randomized into five groups of five: low-dose or high-dose Ad26.COV2.S given once or twice, or placebo on both occasions. Investigators remained blinded to trial group allocation during experiments and outcome assessment. Findings and caveats that apply to the study as a whole: Vaccine and placebo recipients had similar non-spike TCR breadth, a finding consistent with the vaccine containing only spike. It was noted by the authors that total T cell responses may have been underestimated by the TCR breadth and depth analyses. Spike-specific TCR breadth was higher in Ad26.COV2.S recipients than in placebo recipients (P = 0.0014). After vaccination, substantial breadth of spike-specific CD8+ and CD4+ T cell responses was reported. The study was not powered for comparison of responses between vaccine doses or regimens.

Turning to this clone: Its antigen remains undetermined. No base-level quality is on record; no much larger clone is a single base apart.

The CDR3 covers 12 residues, taking in both the cysteine and the phenylalanine. The only DNA kept is the CDR3, 36 bases in frame from the first base. V is shortened by 4 bases, J by 12 bases, and the region joining them spans 12 bases. Sequences SEHNR (CDR1) and FQNEAQ (CDR2) are obtained from the germline V gene (reference sequence). The immunoSEQ Assay was the method used to sequence TCRbeta CDR3 regions. After extraction, genomic DNA underwent amplification by bias-controlled multiplex PCR, followed by high-throughput sequencing. Per the source publication's procedure: To quantify the absolute abundance of each unique TCRbeta CDR3 region, sequences were collapsed and filtered. T cell fraction was estimated by normalization of TCRbeta template counts to usable DNA, with usable DNA being measured through amplification of reference genes present in all nucleated cells. Repertoire TCRs were annotated as SARS-CoV-2-specific by exact matching of V gene, CDR3 amino acid sequence and J gene to a known reactive TCR set. The reference SARS-CoV-2 TCR set was obtained from MIRA and was filtered for enrichment in COVID-19-positive ImmuneCODE repertoires, whereby public or cross-reactive TCRs were removed. Using the MIRA antigens, annotated TCRs were further analysed by specific ORF or by position within an ORF. Depth was the summed frequency of annotated unique rearrangements, while breadth was defined as annotated unique rearrangements over total unique productive rearrangements. TCR breadth was compared between groups using two-sided Wilcoxon rank-sum tests. TCRdb provides this immuneACCESS table in a form limited to in-frame rearrangements. Some clones are lacking; in checked studies, under half of them reflect an unresolved V gene, and why the rest are absent is not known. The DNA gave D and trimming, while V, J and clone size come from that table. The sample has around 320,000 clones on record, about 86% of them singletons. The top ten clonotypes cover 1.9% of the sample.

What the treatment or condition label conveys for this sample: some 20 received Ad26.COV2.S at low or high dose, single or two shots; 5 received placebo; per-sample allocation not given. Repertoires of vaccine and placebo recipients were sequenced from samples taken on day 63 after the first injection. In Cohort 1b, 25 or so adults aged 18-55 years were enrolled at a single site in Boston, USA, between 29 July and 7 August 2020. As a vaccine, Ad26.COV2.S was a replication-incompetent adenovirus type 26 vector that expressed a prefusion-stabilized SARS-CoV-2 spike protein derived from the original Wuhan strain.

Source: peripheral blood, taken in a trial of Ad26.COV2.S vaccine versus placebo. The clonotype was recovered from a person aged 18-60 years who received the Ad26.COV2.S COVID-19 vaccine or a placebo. The chain is assembled from TRBV7-9 and TRBJ1-4, with no reliable assignment of the D segment. The CDR3 has the sequence CASSSPGVQLFF. The nucleotides read TGTGCCAGCAGCTCCCCTGGAGTTCAACTGTTTTTT.